The rows below give T cell receptor beta chains drawn from one sample of a study of identical twins. MiXCR, run by TCRdb on the 5' RACE reads, gives a single entry per CDR3 protein. This sample has a few hundred thousand distinct CDR3 sequences; less than 9% occur once, and the top ten carry approximately 2%. The sample was also linked to a second study, of yellow fever vaccine responses in identical twins.

What was sequenced was memory (CD45RO+) T cells sorted from blood. These receptors all come from a woman aged 18-29 years in good health. Both conserved end residues are part of each CDR3. A D gene is named only where the DNA matches it firmly. Size is stated for part of the rows, as once, few or many counts, or as a class when the clone is expanded.

CDR3 DNA: TGCGCCAGCAGCTTGGCCTCCGACTATCGGGTCAATGAGCAGTTCTTC
CDR3 protein: CASSLASDYRVNEQFF
V gene: TRBV5-1
CDR3 length: 16
J gene: TRBJ2-1
clone size: many
D gene: .

CDR3 DNA: TGTGCCAGCAGCAGGGGGGGCTCCTACAATGAGCAGTTCTTC
CDR3 protein: CASSRGGSYNEQFF
V gene: TRBV5-6
CDR3 length: 14
J gene: TRBJ2-1
clone size: many
D gene: .

CDR3 DNA: TGCAGTGCTAGAGAGGACTCTACAGATACGCAGTATTTT
CDR3 protein: CSAREDSTDTQYF
V gene: TRBV20-1
CDR3 length: 13
J gene: TRBJ2-3
clone size: many
D gene: .

CDR3 DNA: TGTGCCAGCAGTTGGAAGAGAAACACTGAAGCTTTCTTT
CDR3 protein: CASSWKRNTEAFF
V gene: TRBV12-3/TRBV12-4
CDR3 length: 13
J gene: TRBJ1-1
clone size: many
D gene: .

CDR3 DNA: TGCAGTGCTAGAGTTTGGGGGGTTAATGAGCAGTTCTTC
CDR3 protein: CSARVWGVNEQFF
V gene: TRBV20-1
CDR3 length: 13
J gene: TRBJ2-1
clone size: many
D gene: .

CDR3 DNA: TGTGCCAGCAGCAAATATCGCCGATACGGACCCTTGTGGGAAAAACTGTTTTTT
CDR3 protein: CASSKYRRYGPLWEKLFF
V gene: TRBV21-1
CDR3 length: 18
J gene: TRBJ1-4
clone size: .
D gene: .

CDR3 DNA: TGTGCCAGCAGACCCGGGACTAGCGTGTTCGGGGAGCTGTTTTTT
CDR3 protein: CASRPGTSVFGELFF
V gene: TRBV11-2
CDR3 length: 15
J gene: TRBJ2-2
clone size: many
D gene: TRBD2

CDR3 DNA: TGTGCCAGCAGTAGAGGGACCCCTGGGAATGAGCAGTTCTTC
CDR3 protein: CASSRGTPGNEQFF
V gene: TRBV12-3/TRBV12-4
CDR3 length: 14
J gene: TRBJ2-1
clone size: many
D gene: .

CDR3 DNA: TGTGCCAGCAGCCCCCCCGGAAACACCATATATTTT
CDR3 protein: CASSPPGNTIYF
V gene: TRBV21-1
CDR3 length: 12
J gene: TRBJ1-3
clone size: many
D gene: .

CDR3 DNA: TGTGCCAGCAGTTTTCGGGGGGGTAGCACAGATACGCAGTATTTT
CDR3 protein: CASSFRGGSTDTQYF
V gene: TRBV12-3/TRBV12-4
CDR3 length: 15
J gene: TRBJ2-3
clone size: few
D gene: TRBD2

CDR3 DNA: TGTGCCAGCAGTTTATGGGGGGGGCCCTACAATGAGCAGTTCTTC
CDR3 protein: CASSLWGGPYNEQFF
V gene: TRBV27
CDR3 length: 15
J gene: TRBJ2-1
clone size: .
D gene: .

CDR3 DNA: TGTGCCATCAGTAAGTCCGGACTAGCGGACAATGAGCAGTTCTTC
CDR3 protein: CAISKSGLADNEQFF
V gene: TRBV10-3
CDR3 length: 15
J gene: TRBJ2-1
clone size: few
D gene: TRBD2

CDR3 DNA: TGTGCCAGCAGCCGGAGGACAGATAATTCACCCCTCCACTTT
CDR3 protein: CASSRRTDNSPLHF
V gene: TRBV3-1
CDR3 length: 14
J gene: TRBJ1-6
clone size: .
D gene: .

CDR3 DNA: TGTGCCAGCAGCTTCCGGGGCTCGGGTCTAGCGGGGACCCTGGGCACAGATACGCAGTATTTT
CDR3 protein: CASSFRGSGLAGTLGTDTQYF
V gene: TRBV5-6
CDR3 length: 21
J gene: TRBJ2-3
clone size: few
D gene: TRBD2

CDR3 DNA: TGCAGTGCTACTGGACAGGGTTTGAAGACCCAGTACTTC
CDR3 protein: CSATGQGLKTQYF
V gene: TRBV20-1
CDR3 length: 13
J gene: TRBJ2-5
clone size: few
D gene: TRBD1

CDR3 DNA: TGTGCCAGCGGGAGACTAGCGGGAGAGCTATACAATGAGCAGTTCTTC
CDR3 protein: CASGRLAGELYNEQFF
V gene: TRBV6-2/TRBV6-3
CDR3 length: 16
J gene: TRBJ2-1
clone size: few
D gene: TRBD2

CDR3 DNA: TGCGCCAGCAGATTGGAGGGATTGGGGGCAGATACGCAGTATTTT
CDR3 protein: CASRLEGLGADTQYF
V gene: TRBV5-1
CDR3 length: 15
J gene: TRBJ2-3
clone size: many
D gene: .

CDR3 DNA: TGTGCCATCATGGGGGACAGTCACTTTTCTAACTATGGCTACACCTTC
CDR3 protein: CAIMGDSHFSNYGYTF
V gene: TRBV10-3
CDR3 length: 16
J gene: TRBJ1-2
clone size: many
D gene: TRBD1

CDR3 DNA: TGTGCCAGCAGTTTCATAGGTGTCGGTAGTGGCAATGAGCAGTTCTTC
CDR3 protein: CASSFIGVGSGNEQFF
V gene: TRBV28
CDR3 length: 16
J gene: TRBJ2-1
clone size: few
D gene: .

CDR3 DNA: TGTGCCAGCAGTTACTGGCGGAGTCAGGAGACCCAGTACTTC
CDR3 protein: CASSYWRSQETQYF
V gene: TRBV6-5
CDR3 length: 14
J gene: TRBJ2-5
clone size: few
D gene: .

CDR3 DNA: TGCGCCAGCAGCTTGGTAGCGGGAGTCTCTTATAGTACGCAGTATTTT
CDR3 protein: CASSLVAGVSYSTQYF
V gene: TRBV5-1
CDR3 length: 16
J gene: TRBJ2-3
clone size: .
D gene: TRBD2

CDR3 DNA: TGTGCCAGCAGCTTAGTTCGGGGACTGAACACCGGGGAGCTGTTTTTT
CDR3 protein: CASSLVRGLNTGELFF
V gene: TRBV11-2
CDR3 length: 16
J gene: TRBJ2-2
clone size: few
D gene: .

CDR3 DNA: TGTGTCACACCGGGCCGGGACAGCCACCTTATGGGCAATCAGCCCCAGCATTTT
CDR3 protein: CVTPGRDSHLMGNQPQHF
V gene: TRBV24-1
CDR3 length: 18
J gene: TRBJ1-5
clone size: few
D gene: TRBD1

CDR3 DNA: TGTGCCACCCAAGGGGGCTTAGCCAATCAGCCCCAGCATTTT
CDR3 protein: CATQGGLANQPQHF
V gene: TRBV24-1
CDR3 length: 14
J gene: TRBJ1-5
clone size: few
D gene: TRBD1

CDR3 DNA: TGTGCCAGCAGCCGGGAAAGGGGCTACAATGAGCAGTTCTTC
CDR3 protein: CASSRERGYNEQFF
V gene: TRBV12-3/TRBV12-4
CDR3 length: 14
J gene: TRBJ2-1
clone size: many
D gene: .

CDR3 DNA: TGTGCCAGCAGTGAGGGGGCGGGGGACAATCAGCCCCAGCATTTT
CDR3 protein: CASSEGAGDNQPQHF
V gene: TRBV2
CDR3 length: 15
J gene: TRBJ1-5
clone size: many
D gene: .

CDR3 DNA: TGCAGTGCCCCCGGACTGGGGCGGTACAATGAGCAGTTCTTC
CDR3 protein: CSAPGLGRYNEQFF
V gene: TRBV20-1
CDR3 length: 14
J gene: TRBJ2-1
clone size: few
D gene: .

CDR3 DNA: TGCGCCAGCAGCTTGAATGTGGGACCAAAGTTCACAGATACGCAGTATTTT
CDR3 protein: CASSLNVGPKFTDTQYF
V gene: TRBV5-1
CDR3 length: 17
J gene: TRBJ2-3
clone size: few
D gene: .

CDR3 DNA: TGTGCCAGCAGCCTCACCGGGACAGCGAGCTATGGCTACACCTTC
CDR3 protein: CASSLTGTASYGYTF
V gene: TRBV11-2
CDR3 length: 15
J gene: TRBJ1-2
clone size: .
D gene: TRBD1

CDR3 DNA: TGCGCCAGCACCCCCGGGCGGGGCGCCTCGAACACCGGGGAGCTGTTTTTT
CDR3 protein: CASTPGRGASNTGELFF
V gene: TRBV5-1
CDR3 length: 17
J gene: TRBJ2-2
clone size: many
D gene: .

CDR3 DNA: TGTGCCAGCAGCTCGCGCCGCAGATACGACAGGGAACCCTACAATGAGCAGTTCTTC
CDR3 protein: CASSSRRRYDREPYNEQFF
V gene: TRBV11-2
CDR3 length: 19
J gene: TRBJ2-1
clone size: .
D gene: TRBD1

CDR3 DNA: TGTGCCAGCAGCGGTCGACTAGCGGGACCCCAAGAGACCCAGTACTTC
CDR3 protein: CASSGRLAGPQETQYF
V gene: TRBV7-8
CDR3 length: 16
J gene: TRBJ2-5
clone size: .
D gene: TRBD2

CDR3 DNA: TGCGCCAGCAGCGTCGACAGGCCGCGGGGTGAGCAGTTCTTC
CDR3 protein: CASSVDRPRGEQFF
V gene: TRBV5-1
CDR3 length: 14
J gene: TRBJ2-1
clone size: many
D gene: .

CDR3 DNA: TGCAGTGCTAGAGATAACGACAGGGGAGGTTCTGGCTACACCTTC
CDR3 protein: CSARDNDRGGSGYTF
V gene: TRBV20-1
CDR3 length: 15
J gene: TRBJ1-2
clone size: .
D gene: TRBD1

CDR3 DNA: TGTGCCAGCAGCCAGTCCCAAGGAAAACTGTTTTTT
CDR3 protein: CASSQSQGKLFF
V gene: TRBV3-1
CDR3 length: 12
J gene: TRBJ1-4
clone size: .
D gene: .

CDR3 DNA: TGCGCCAGCAGCCAAGGAATTGCCAGGGGGCGTTCCTACAATGAGCAGTTCTTC
CDR3 protein: CASSQGIARGRSYNEQFF
V gene: TRBV4-1
CDR3 length: 18
J gene: TRBJ2-1
clone size: .
D gene: TRBD1

CDR3 DNA: TGTGCCAGCAGCTACAGGGCGTTCGAGCAGTACTTC
CDR3 protein: CASSYRAFEQYF
V gene: TRBV28
CDR3 length: 12
J gene: TRBJ2-7
clone size: .
D gene: .

CDR3 DNA: TGTGCCAGCAGCCCCCGGATAGCGGCACCCCAAGAGACCCAGTACTTC
CDR3 protein: CASSPRIAAPQETQYF
V gene: TRBV11-2
CDR3 length: 16
J gene: TRBJ2-5
clone size: few
D gene: .

CDR3 DNA: TGTGCCAGCAGCTTAAGGGGGGACCCCATTTTT
CDR3 protein: CASSLRGDPIF
V gene: TRBV7-3
CDR3 length: 11
J gene: TRBJ2-3
clone size: .
D gene: .

CDR3 DNA: TGCAGTGCTAGTCCAGGGAAGCTCGAGCAGTACTTC
CDR3 protein: CSASPGKLEQYF
V gene: TRBV20-1
CDR3 length: 12
J gene: TRBJ2-7
clone size: .
D gene: .

CDR3 DNA: TGTGCCAGCAGCTTAGGGACGAGCTATGGCTACACCTTC
CDR3 protein: CASSLGTSYGYTF
V gene: TRBV6-5
CDR3 length: 13
J gene: TRBJ1-2
clone size: few
D gene: .

CDR3 DNA: TGTGCCAGCAGTACATATACAGGGGGCAATCAGCCCCAGCATTTT
CDR3 protein: CASSTYTGGNQPQHF
V gene: TRBV6-1
CDR3 length: 15
J gene: TRBJ1-5
clone size: .
D gene: TRBD1

CDR3 DNA: TGTGCCAGCAGCCCCGGGACAGGGGGGGGTAGAGCCCAGTACTTC
CDR3 protein: CASSPGTGGGRAQYF
V gene: TRBV5-5
CDR3 length: 15
J gene: TRBJ2-5
clone size: .
D gene: TRBD1